This T cell receptor beta chain was sequenced during a study of T cells in Graves' hyperthyroidism and ophthalmopathy. Study-wide findings and caveats: Within blood appeared most thyroid clonotypes that had expanded above 0.001. Ophthalmopathy was identified by the model a median approximately 6.9 months ahead of onset.

Ophthalmopathy in the patients scored at least 3 on Clinical Activity Score and at least 4 on NOSPECS grade, lasting under 3 months. Cells are PBMCs isolated from 10 ml of fresh blood. The V gene end was trimmed by 5 bases and the J gene end by 0 bases; junction bases not matched to a gene: 1. The CDR3 extends over 15 amino acids. Germline V gene sequence: CDR1 SGHVS, CDR2 FNYEAQ. In its sample, this clonotype was seen many times. Its antigen is currently unknown. Amplified TCR beta CDR3 regions derived from RNA transcripts. First-round RT-PCR with HTBI primers amplified the TCR CDR3 region. TCRdb re-called the multiplex PCR reads through MiXCR, storing one row per CDR3 protein. This sample yields hundreds of thousands of distinct CDR3 sequences, of which less than 25% are seen a single time; 34% belongs to the top ten.

The TCR comes from a man aged 30-40 years with Graves' ophthalmopathy. The rearrangement uses TRBV7-6 and TRBJ1-6; 7 nucleotides match TRBD1. Sequencing input: blood. CDR3 sequence: CASSRDSSYNSPLHF. CDR3 coding DNA: TGTGCCAGCAGCCGGGACAGCTCCTATAATTCACCCCTCCACTTT.